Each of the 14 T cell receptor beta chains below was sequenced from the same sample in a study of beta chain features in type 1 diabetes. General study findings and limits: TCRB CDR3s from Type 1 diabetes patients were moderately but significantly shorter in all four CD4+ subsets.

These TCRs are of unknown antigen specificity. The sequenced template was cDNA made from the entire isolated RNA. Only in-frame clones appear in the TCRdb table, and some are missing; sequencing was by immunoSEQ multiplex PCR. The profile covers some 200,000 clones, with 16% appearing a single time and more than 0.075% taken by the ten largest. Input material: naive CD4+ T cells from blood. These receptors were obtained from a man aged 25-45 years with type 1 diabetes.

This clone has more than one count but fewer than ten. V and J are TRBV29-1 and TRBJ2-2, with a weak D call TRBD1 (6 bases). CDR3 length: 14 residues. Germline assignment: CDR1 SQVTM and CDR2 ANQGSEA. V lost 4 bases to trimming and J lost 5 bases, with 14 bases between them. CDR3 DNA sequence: TGCAGCGTTGCCCGGGACACAGAAACCGGGGAGCTGTTTTTT. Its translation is CSVARDTETGELFF.

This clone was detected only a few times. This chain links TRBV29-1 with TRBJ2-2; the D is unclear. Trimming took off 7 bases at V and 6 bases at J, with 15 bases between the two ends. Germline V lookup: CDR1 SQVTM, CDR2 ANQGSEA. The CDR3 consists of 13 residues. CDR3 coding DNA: TGCAGCGCCAGTGGGGTCATCGCCGGGGAGCTGTTTTTT. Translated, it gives CSASGVIAGELFF.

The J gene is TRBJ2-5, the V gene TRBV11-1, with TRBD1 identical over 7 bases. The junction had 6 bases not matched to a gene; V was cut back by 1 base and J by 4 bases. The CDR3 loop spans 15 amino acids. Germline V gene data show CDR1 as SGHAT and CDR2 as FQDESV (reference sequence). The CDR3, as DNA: TGTGCCAGCAGCTTAGAACAGGGGACATCAGAGACCCAGTACTTC. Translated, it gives CASSLEQGTSETQYF.

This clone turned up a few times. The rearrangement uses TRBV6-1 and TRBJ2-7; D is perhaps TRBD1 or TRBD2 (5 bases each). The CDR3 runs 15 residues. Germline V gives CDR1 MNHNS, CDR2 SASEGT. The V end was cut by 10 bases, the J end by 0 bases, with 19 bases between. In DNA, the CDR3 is TGTGCCACCCGTACCGAGGGGATTAGCTCCTACGAGCAGTACTTC. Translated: CATRTEGISSYEQYF.

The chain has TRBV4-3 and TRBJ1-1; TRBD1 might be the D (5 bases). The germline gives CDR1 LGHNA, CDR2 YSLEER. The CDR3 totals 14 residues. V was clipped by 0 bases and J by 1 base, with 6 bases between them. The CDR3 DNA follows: TGCGCCAGCAGCCAAGATCAGGGGAACACTGAAGCTTTCTTT. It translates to CASSQDQGNTEAFF.

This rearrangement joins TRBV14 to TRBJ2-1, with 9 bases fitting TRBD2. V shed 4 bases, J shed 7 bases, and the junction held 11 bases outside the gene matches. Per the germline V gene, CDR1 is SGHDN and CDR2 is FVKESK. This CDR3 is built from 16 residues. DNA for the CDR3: TGTGCCAGCAGCCCTTTTGCGGGAGGGCCAACAAATGAGCAGTTCTTC. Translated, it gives CASSPFAGGPTNEQFF.

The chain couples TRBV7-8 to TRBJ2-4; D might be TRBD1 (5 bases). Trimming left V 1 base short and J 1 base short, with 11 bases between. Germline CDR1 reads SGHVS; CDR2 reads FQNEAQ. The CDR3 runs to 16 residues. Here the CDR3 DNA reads TGTGCCAGCAGCTTAGTTTCCCAGGGTGCCAAAAACATTCAGTACTTC. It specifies CASSLVSQGAKNIQYF.

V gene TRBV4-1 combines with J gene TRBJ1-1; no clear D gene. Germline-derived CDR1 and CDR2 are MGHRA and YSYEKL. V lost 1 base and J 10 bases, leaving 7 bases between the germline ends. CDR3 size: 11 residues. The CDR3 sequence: CASSQARLAFF. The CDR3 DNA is TGCGCCAGCAGCCAAGCCCGCTTAGCTTTCTTT.

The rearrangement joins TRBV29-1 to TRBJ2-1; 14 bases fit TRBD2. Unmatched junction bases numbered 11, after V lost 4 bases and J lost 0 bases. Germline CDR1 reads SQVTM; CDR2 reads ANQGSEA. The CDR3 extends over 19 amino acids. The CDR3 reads CSVARLTGTSGSSYNEQFF. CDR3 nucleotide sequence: TGCAGCGTTGCTCGGCTCACCGGGACTAGCGGGAGCTCCTACAATGAGCAGTTCTTC.

The CDR3 protein is CAWSAPANYGYTF. Here the CDR3 DNA reads TGTGCCTGGAGTGCACCCGCGAACTATGGCTACACCTTC. This chain uses TRBV30 with TRBJ1-2; D ambiguous. This CDR3 contains 13 residues. The V gene's germline CDR1 is GTSNPN and CDR2 SVGIG (reference sequence). Between the trimmed V and J ends, which lost 1 base and 2 bases, there was a span of 8 bases.

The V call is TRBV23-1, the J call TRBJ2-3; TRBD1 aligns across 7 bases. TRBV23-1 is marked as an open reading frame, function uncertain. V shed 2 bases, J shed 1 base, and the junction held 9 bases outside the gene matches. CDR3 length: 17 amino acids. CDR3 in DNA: TGCGCCAGCAGTCAACAGATCGGGACAGCCGGCACAGATACGCAGTATTTT. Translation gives CASSQQIGTAGTDTQYF.

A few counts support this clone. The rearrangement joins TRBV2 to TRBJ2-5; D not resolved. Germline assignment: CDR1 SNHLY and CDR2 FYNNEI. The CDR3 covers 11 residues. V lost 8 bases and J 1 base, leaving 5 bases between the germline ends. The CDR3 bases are TGTGCCAGCTGGTCCCAAGAGACCCAGTACTTC. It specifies CASWSQETQYF.

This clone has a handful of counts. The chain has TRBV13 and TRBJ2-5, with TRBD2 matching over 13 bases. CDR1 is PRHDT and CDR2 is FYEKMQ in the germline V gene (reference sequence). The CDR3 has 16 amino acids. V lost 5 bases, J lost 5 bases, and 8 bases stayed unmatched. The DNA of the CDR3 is TGTGCCAGCAGCCCAAGGACTAGCGGGAGATCTGAGACCCAGTACTTC. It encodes CASSPRTSGRSETQYF.

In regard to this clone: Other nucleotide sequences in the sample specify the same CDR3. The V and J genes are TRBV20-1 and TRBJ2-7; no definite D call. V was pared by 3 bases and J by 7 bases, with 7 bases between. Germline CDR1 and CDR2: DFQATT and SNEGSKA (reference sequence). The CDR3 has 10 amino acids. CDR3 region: CSASDREQYF. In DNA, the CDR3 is TGCAGTGCTAGCGACCGGGAGCAGTACTTC.